The rows below give T cell receptor beta chains drawn from one sample of a study of cytomegalovirus exposure and HLA in healthy donors. Profiling relied on immunoSEQ multiplex PCR, and the TCRdb table lists in-frame clones only, not all of them. Of more than 85,000 clones in the sample, approximately 70% were seen once. Sequenced: PBMCs. Source of these receptors: a woman aged 45-65 years in good health and CMV-seropositive. CDR3s include the opening cysteine and the closing phenylalanine or tryptophan. Each record gives: V gene, D gene, CDR3 length, clone size, J gene, CDR3 DNA, CDR3 protein. The D gene is left open where the match is weak. Some rows have no size entry. The others give once, few or many, or a class for an expanded clone.

v_gene: TRBV5-1; d_gene: TRBD1; len: 15; abundance: .; j_gene: TRBJ2-2; CDR3nt: TGCGCCAGCAGCGAGGGACAGCTTACCACCGGGGAGCTGTTTTTT; CDR3aa: CASSEGQLTTGELFF
v_gene: TRBV28; d_gene: .; len: 14; abundance: .; j_gene: TRBJ1-2; CDR3nt: TGTGCCAGCAACTCCGCGGAGACTAACTATGGCTACACCTTC; CDR3aa: CASNSAETNYGYTF
v_gene: TRBV7-2; d_gene: .; len: 15; abundance: few; j_gene: TRBJ2-1; CDR3nt: TGTGCCAGCAGCACGGGCGGGCCGCAGGCGGTTGAGCAGTTCTTC; CDR3aa: CASSTGGPQAVEQFF
v_gene: TRBV5-1; d_gene: TRBD2; len: 16; abundance: .; j_gene: TRBJ2-3; CDR3nt: TGCGCCAGCAGCGGGACGACTAGCGGAGGCACAGATACGCAGTATTTT; CDR3aa: CASSGTTSGGTDTQYF
v_gene: TRBV30; d_gene: TRBD1; len: 15; abundance: .; j_gene: TRBJ1-5; CDR3nt: TGTGCCTGGAGTGGAGACAGGGGCGGAAAACAGCCCCAGCATTTT; CDR3aa: CAWSGDRGGKQPQHF
v_gene: TRBV6-1; d_gene: .; len: 18; abundance: .; j_gene: TRBJ2-1; CDR3nt: TGTGCCAGCAGTGAAGGGGTAGGGTGGGACACCTCCTACAATGAGCAGTTCTTC; CDR3aa: CASSEGVGWDTSYNEQFF
v_gene: TRBV7-8; d_gene: .; len: 16; abundance: .; j_gene: TRBJ2-1; CDR3nt: TGTGCCAGCAGCCGTCGGTCCCTTCGAAACTACAATGAGCAGTTCTTC; CDR3aa: CASSRRSLRNYNEQFF
v_gene: TRBV11-2; d_gene: .; len: 13; abundance: .; j_gene: TRBJ1-1; CDR3nt: TGTGCCAGCAGCTTGGGAGGGGACACTGAAGCTTTCTTT; CDR3aa: CASSLGGDTEAFF
v_gene: TRBV19; d_gene: TRBD1; len: 13; abundance: .; j_gene: TRBJ2-3; CDR3nt: TGTGCCTCATGGGACAGGGTTACAGATACGCAGTATTTT; CDR3aa: CASWDRVTDTQYF
v_gene: TRBV28; d_gene: .; len: 12; abundance: .; j_gene: TRBJ2-7; CDR3nt: TGTGCCAGCAGTAGTACCCGGGACGAGCAGTACTTC; CDR3aa: CASSSTRDEQYF
v_gene: TRBV6-6; d_gene: TRBD1; len: 13; abundance: .; j_gene: TRBJ2-5; CDR3nt: TGTGCCAGCTCCGATGAGGGGGCGTGGACCCAGTACTTC; CDR3aa: CASSDEGAWTQYF
v_gene: TRBV28; d_gene: .; len: 11; abundance: once; j_gene: TRBJ1-1; CDR3nt: TGTGCCAGCAGTTTGAGTCCTAGAGCTTTCTTT; CDR3aa: CASSLSPRAFF
v_gene: TRBV10-1; d_gene: .; len: 17; abundance: .; j_gene: TRBJ1-1; CDR3nt: TGCGCCAGCCCTCAGCCTTCTGAGAAATTCCGGGACACTGAAGCTTTCTTT; CDR3aa: CASPQPSEKFRDTEAFF
v_gene: TRBV7-6; d_gene: TRBD1; len: 13; abundance: .; j_gene: TRBJ2-5; CDR3nt: TGTGCCAGCAGCCAGGGACAGCTGGGGACCCAGTACTTC; CDR3aa: CASSQGQLGTQYF
v_gene: TRBV7-9; d_gene: .; len: 11; abundance: .; j_gene: TRBJ2-7; CDR3nt: TGTGCCAGCAGCCCGAGTTCCGAGCAGTACTTC; CDR3aa: CASSPSSEQYF
v_gene: TRBV13; d_gene: TRBD2; len: 16; abundance: .; j_gene: TRBJ2-3; CDR3nt: TGTGCCAGCAGCTCCATTACGGGACTAGCGGCGGATACGCAGTATTTT; CDR3aa: CASSSITGLAADTQYF
v_gene: TRBV28; d_gene: .; len: 15; abundance: .; j_gene: TRBJ1-5; CDR3nt: TGTGCCAGCAGTTTAAAGGGGCTGAGCAATCAGCCCCAGCATTTT; CDR3aa: CASSLKGLSNQPQHF
v_gene: TRBV19; d_gene: TRBD1; len: 16; abundance: .; j_gene: TRBJ2-6; CDR3nt: TGTGCCAGTAGTAGGACAGGGGGATCTGGGGCCAACGTCCTGACTTTC; CDR3aa: CASSRTGGSGANVLTF
v_gene: TRBV6-1; d_gene: .; len: 13; abundance: .; j_gene: TRBJ1-1; CDR3nt: TGTGCCAGCAGTGAGAGTTGGGACATTGAAGCTTTCTTT; CDR3aa: CASSESWDIEAFF
v_gene: TRBV5-1; d_gene: .; len: 13; abundance: .; j_gene: TRBJ2-1; CDR3nt: TGCGCCAGCAGCTTGGGACAATACAATGAGCAGTTCTTC; CDR3aa: CASSLGQYNEQFF
v_gene: TRBV2; d_gene: .; len: 15; abundance: few; j_gene: TRBJ2-7; CDR3nt: TGTGCCAGCAGTGAAGGGACTCAGATCTCCTACGAGCAGTACTTC; CDR3aa: CASSEGTQISYEQYF
v_gene: TRBV7-9; d_gene: .; len: 15; abundance: .; j_gene: TRBJ1-1; CDR3nt: TGTGCCAGCAGCCCAAGGGGGGGGTTAAACACTGAAGCTTTCTTT; CDR3aa: CASSPRGGLNTEAFF
v_gene: TRBV21-1; d_gene: .; len: 14; abundance: once; j_gene: TRBJ1-3; CDR3nt: TGTGCCAGCAGCTCCCGACAGGGGGAAAACACCATATATTTT; CDR3aa: CASSSRQGENTIYF
v_gene: TRBV6-6; d_gene: TRBD1; len: 14; abundance: .; j_gene: TRBJ2-7; CDR3nt: TGTGCCACCGCCGGGACAGACCTCTCCTACGAGCAGTACTTC; CDR3aa: CATAGTDLSYEQYF
v_gene: TRBV27; d_gene: TRBD1; len: 15; abundance: .; j_gene: TRBJ1-6; CDR3nt: TGTGCCAGCAGCCTATTGACAGGGAAGAATTCACCCCTCCACTTT; CDR3aa: CASSLLTGKNSPLHF
v_gene: TRBV6-1; d_gene: .; len: 15; abundance: .; j_gene: TRBJ1-2; CDR3nt: TGTGCCAGCAGTGAAGGACAGCCCTGGATGTATGGCTACACCTTC; CDR3aa: CASSEGQPWMYGYTF
v_gene: TRBV4-3; d_gene: .; len: 14; abundance: .; j_gene: TRBJ1-5; CDR3nt: TGCGCCAGCAGCCAAGATCTAGGAGATCAGCCCCAGCATTTT; CDR3aa: CASSQDLGDQPQHF
v_gene: TRBV7-6; d_gene: TRBD1; len: 15; abundance: few; j_gene: TRBJ1-1; CDR3nt: TGTGCCAGCAGCTTAGGGACAGGGATGAACACTGAAGCTTTCTTT; CDR3aa: CASSLGTGMNTEAFF
v_gene: TRBV5-4; d_gene: TRBD1; len: 16; abundance: .; j_gene: TRBJ2-2; CDR3nt: TGTGCCAGCAGCTTGGCCCGGACAGGGTGGACCGGGGAGCTGTTTTTT; CDR3aa: CASSLARTGWTGELFF
v_gene: TRBV7-2; d_gene: .; len: 12; abundance: .; j_gene: TRBJ1-2; CDR3nt: TGTGCCAGCCGAGGAGCCACCCATGGCTACACCTTC; CDR3aa: CASRGATHGYTF
v_gene: TRBV7-2; d_gene: .; len: 17; abundance: few; j_gene: TRBJ2-2; CDR3nt: TGTGCCAGCAGCTTAGCGGCTACGAGGGCTGGGACCGGGGAGCTGTTTTTT; CDR3aa: CASSLAATRAGTGELFF
v_gene: TRBV19; d_gene: .; len: 15; abundance: .; j_gene: TRBJ2-1; CDR3nt: TGTGCCAGTAACCTTTCCCCTACAGCATACAATGAGCAGTTCTTC; CDR3aa: CASNLSPTAYNEQFF
v_gene: TRBV4-3; d_gene: TRBD1; len: 16; abundance: few; j_gene: TRBJ1-3; CDR3nt: TGCGCCAGCAGCCAAGATGACAGGGGGAGAGGAAACACCATATATTTT; CDR3aa: CASSQDDRGRGNTIYF
v_gene: TRBV5-6; d_gene: .; len: 14; abundance: .; j_gene: TRBJ1-5; CDR3nt: TGTGCCAGCAGCTTGGGCAGAATCAATCAGCCCCAGCATTTT; CDR3aa: CASSLGRINQPQHF
v_gene: TRBV5-6; d_gene: TRBD1; len: 16; abundance: .; j_gene: TRBJ2-5; CDR3nt: TGTGCCAGCAGCCGTGGGACAGGGGGTCTCCAAGAGACCCAGTACTTC; CDR3aa: CASSRGTGGLQETQYF
v_gene: TRBV7-7; d_gene: TRBD2; len: 13; abundance: .; j_gene: TRBJ2-5; CDR3nt: TGTGCCAGCAGCCCCCGGGAGGCCGAGACCCAGTACTTC; CDR3aa: CASSPREAETQYF
v_gene: TRBV7-9; d_gene: TRBD2; len: 18; abundance: .; j_gene: TRBJ2-2; CDR3nt: TGTTCCAGCAGCTTTAGGGCTAGCGGGAGGGCGAACACCGGGGAGCTGTTTTTT; CDR3aa: CSSSFRASGRANTGELFF
v_gene: TRBV7-3; d_gene: .; len: 14; abundance: .; j_gene: TRBJ2-2; CDR3nt: TGTGCCAGCAAATCAGGGGCGAACACCGGGGAGCTGTTTTTT; CDR3aa: CASKSGANTGELFF
v_gene: TRBV19; d_gene: .; len: 15; abundance: .; j_gene: TRBJ2-7; CDR3nt: TGTGCCAGTAGCATACATGAGGGGGGGCGAGAAGAGCAGTACTTC; CDR3aa: CASSIHEGGREEQYF
v_gene: TRBV7-9; d_gene: TRBD1; len: 15; abundance: .; j_gene: TRBJ2-7; CDR3nt: TGTGCCAGCAGCTTAGGGACAGGGGGGAATGGCGAGCAGTACTTC; CDR3aa: CASSLGTGGNGEQYF
v_gene: TRBV15; d_gene: .; len: 15; abundance: few; j_gene: TRBJ2-1; CDR3nt: TGTGCCACCAGCAGCCGACACGGGGAGTACAATGAGCAGTTCTTC; CDR3aa: CATSSRHGEYNEQFF
v_gene: TRBV6-1; d_gene: .; len: 16; abundance: .; j_gene: TRBJ1-6; CDR3nt: TGTGCCAGCAGTGAATTGCCGCGGGGGGCCAATTCACCCCTCCACTTT; CDR3aa: CASSELPRGANSPLHF
v_gene: TRBV28; d_gene: .; len: 14; abundance: .; j_gene: TRBJ1-4; CDR3nt: TGTGCCACCAAAGGCCCGACATTTAATGAAAAACTGTTTTTT; CDR3aa: CATKGPTFNEKLFF
v_gene: TRBV27; d_gene: TRBD2; len: 15; abundance: .; j_gene: TRBJ2-7; CDR3nt: TGCGCCAGCAGTTTATCACCGGGAGGTAATTACGAGCAGTACTTC; CDR3aa: CASSLSPGGNYEQYF
v_gene: TRBV28; d_gene: .; len: 17; abundance: few; j_gene: TRBJ1-5; CDR3nt: TGTGCCAGCAGTTTAGGAGGGACCCGTTATAGCAATCAGCCCCAGCATTTT; CDR3aa: CASSLGGTRYSNQPQHF
v_gene: TRBV6-1; d_gene: .; len: 14; abundance: .; j_gene: TRBJ1-3; CDR3nt: TGTGCCAGCAGTGAAGCAAGACTCCTGAGAACCATATATTTT; CDR3aa: CASSEARLLRTIYF
v_gene: TRBV29-1; d_gene: .; len: 15; abundance: .; j_gene: TRBJ2-2; CDR3nt: TGCAGCGTTGAACTTAGGCTCGGGAGAGCCGGGGAGCTGTTTTTT; CDR3aa: CSVELRLGRAGELFF
v_gene: TRBV11-2; d_gene: .; len: 12; abundance: .; j_gene: TRBJ1-1; CDR3nt: TGTGCCAGCAGCTATATGAACACTGAAGCTTTCTTT; CDR3aa: CASSYMNTEAFF
v_gene: TRBV6-5; d_gene: .; len: 14; abundance: .; j_gene: TRBJ2-7; CDR3nt: TGTGCCAGCAGCCCATGGACTTCCTCCTACGAGCAGTACTTC; CDR3aa: CASSPWTSSYEQYF
v_gene: TRBV7-2; d_gene: .; len: 14; abundance: few; j_gene: TRBJ2-1; CDR3nt: TGTGCCAGCAGCCTCGGGACAATTTACAATGAGCAGTTCTTC; CDR3aa: CASSLGTIYNEQFF
v_gene: TRBV14; d_gene: .; len: 13; abundance: .; j_gene: TRBJ1-2; CDR3nt: TGTGCCAGCAGCACACCTCTCCACTATGGCTACACCTTC; CDR3aa: CASSTPLHYGYTF
v_gene: TRBV7-7; d_gene: TRBD1; len: 16; abundance: once; j_gene: TRBJ2-5; CDR3nt: TGTGCTAGCAGCGGACTCACAGGACAGGGACAAGAGACCCAGTACTTC; CDR3aa: CASSGLTGQGQETQYF
v_gene: TRBV5-1; d_gene: .; len: 14; abundance: .; j_gene: TRBJ2-7; CDR3nt: TGCGCCAGCAGCTTGGACATCTGGGCTTACGAGCAGTACTTC; CDR3aa: CASSLDIWAYEQYF
v_gene: TRBV27; d_gene: .; len: 13; abundance: few; j_gene: TRBJ1-1; CDR3nt: TGTGCCAGCAGTTTGGGTAGGGGCACTGAAGCTTTCTTT; CDR3aa: CASSLGRGTEAFF
v_gene: TRBV11-3; d_gene: .; len: 14; abundance: .; j_gene: TRBJ2-2; CDR3nt: TGTGCCAGCAGCTTTGGGGGCGACACCGGGGAGCTGTTTTTT; CDR3aa: CASSFGGDTGELFF